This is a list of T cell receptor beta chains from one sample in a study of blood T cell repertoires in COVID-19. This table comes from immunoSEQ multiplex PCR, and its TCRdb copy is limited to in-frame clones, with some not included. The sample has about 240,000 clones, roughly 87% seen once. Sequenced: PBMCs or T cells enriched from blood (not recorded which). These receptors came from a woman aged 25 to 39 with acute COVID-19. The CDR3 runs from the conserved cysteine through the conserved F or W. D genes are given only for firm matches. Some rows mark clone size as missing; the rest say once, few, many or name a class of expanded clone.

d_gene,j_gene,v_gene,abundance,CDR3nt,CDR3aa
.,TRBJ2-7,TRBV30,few,TGTGCCTGGAGCCGTACAGGTGACTACGAGCAGTACTTC,CAWSRTGDYEQYF
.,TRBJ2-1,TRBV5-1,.,TGCGCCAGCAAGGTTTTAGCGCAAAATGAGCAGTTCTTC,CASKVLAQNEQFF
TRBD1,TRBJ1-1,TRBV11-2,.,TGTGCCAGCAGTCGTCCGGGACAGAAAGCTTTCTTT,CASSRPGQKAFF
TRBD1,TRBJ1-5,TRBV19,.,TGTGCCAGTACCATCGACAGGGACAATAGCAATCAGCCCCAGCATTTT,CASTIDRDNSNQPQHF
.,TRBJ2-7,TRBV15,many,TGTGCCACCAGCACTCAAGGGGGGGATAGCTCCTACGAGCAGTACTTC,CATSTQGGDSSYEQYF
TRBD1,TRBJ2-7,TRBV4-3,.,TGCGCCAGCAGCCAGGGGACAGGGAGCTCCTACGAGCAGTACTTC,CASSQGTGSSYEQYF
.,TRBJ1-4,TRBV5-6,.,TGTGCCAGCAGCCGACACCGAAGTAATGAAAAACTGTTTTTT,CASSRHRSNEKLFF
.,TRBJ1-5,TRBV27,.,TGTGCCAGCAGTCCAAGCCGGGGGGAGTATGATCAGCCCCAGCATTTT,CASSPSRGEYDQPQHF
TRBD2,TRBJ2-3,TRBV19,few,TGTGCCAGTAGTTCTAGCGGGGGTTGGTCAGATACGCAGTATTTT,CASSSSGGWSDTQYF
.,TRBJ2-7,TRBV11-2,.,TGTGCCAGCACTGGGGCTCCTTCCTCCTACGAGCAGTACTTC,CASTGAPSSYEQYF